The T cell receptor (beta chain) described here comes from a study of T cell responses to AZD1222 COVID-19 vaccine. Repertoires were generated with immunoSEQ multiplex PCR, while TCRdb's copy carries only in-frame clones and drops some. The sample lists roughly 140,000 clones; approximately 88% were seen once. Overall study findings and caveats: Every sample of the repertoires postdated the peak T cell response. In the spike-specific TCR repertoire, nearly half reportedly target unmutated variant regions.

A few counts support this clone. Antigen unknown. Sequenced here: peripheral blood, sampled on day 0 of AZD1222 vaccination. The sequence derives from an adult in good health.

The CDR3 region has the DNA TGTGCCAGCAGCCAAGTTGGGAAACGCACAGATACGCAGTATTTT. Its protein product is CASSQVGKRTDTQYF. The chain has TRBV3-1 (or the pseudogene TRBV3-2) and TRBJ2-3, with unresolved D. Germline V gene lookup returns CDR1 LGHDT and CDR2 YNNKEL (reference sequence). This CDR3 has 15 residues. V was trimmed by 1 base and J by 1 base, leaving 9 bases between them.